The 5 T cell receptor beta chains reported below all come from one sample, sequenced in a study of T cell responses to AZD1222 COVID-19 vaccine. Method: immunoSEQ multiplex PCR; TCRdb's copy keeps in-frame clones and lacks some. The data show roughly 100,000 clones, 82% seen once. Sequencing used peripheral blood, obtained on day 0 of AZD1222 vaccination. These receptors were collected from an adult in good health.

This clone was observed a few times. For the CDR3, the DNA is TGCGCCAGCAGCTTGGCCTCAGGGGGACATTCACCCCTCCACTTT. Residues: CASSLASGGHSPLHF. The J gene is TRBJ1-6, the V gene TRBV5-1; 7 bases match TRBD1. The CDR3 is made up of 15 amino acids. The germline V gene encodes CDR1 SGHRS and CDR2 YFSETQ. V was clipped by 0 bases and J by 8 bases; unmatched bases: 5.

The rearrangement joins TRBV3-1 (or the pseudogene TRBV3-2) to TRBJ2-7, with D possibly being TRBD1 (5 bases). CDR3 length: 14 residues. CDR1 and CDR2 from the germline V gene are LGHDT and YNNKEL (reference sequence). Trimming took off 4 bases at V and 7 bases at J, with 17 bases between the two ends. CDR3 sequence (DNA): TGTGCCAGCAGCCCCACAGGTCAGGGCGGTGAGCAGTACTTC. It is translated as CASSPTGQGGEQYF.

V is TRBV10-1 and J is TRBJ2-2; D ambiguous. Trimming removed 3 bases at V and 2 bases at J, with 1 base between. CDR1 is WNHNN and CDR2 is SYGVQD in the germline V gene (reference sequence). The length of the CDR3 is 12 residues. CDR3 sequence reads: CASSDNTGELFF. In DNA, the CDR3 is TGCGCCAGCAGTGATAACACCGGGGAGCTGTTTTTT.

The chain carries TRBV4-3 and TRBJ1-5; 9 nucleotides line up with TRBD1. This CDR3 region has 15 residues. CDR1 LGHNA and CDR2 YSLEER come from the germline V gene. The ends lost 0 bases at V and 6 bases at J; junction bases unmatched: 3. Written as DNA, the CDR3 is TGCGCCAGCAGCCAAGAACTACAGGGGGCTCAGCCCCAGCATTTT. It encodes CASSQELQGAQPQHF.

The chain carries TRBV5-4 and TRBJ1-4; D is ambiguous. Trimming cost V 10 bases and J 5 bases, with 12 bases left between them. The germline V gene has CDR1 SGHNT and CDR2 YYREEE (reference sequence). The CDR3 totals 12 residues. The CDR3 DNA is TGTGCCTCCGGGCGAGTAAATGAAAAACTGTTTTTT. This gives the protein CASGRVNEKLFF.